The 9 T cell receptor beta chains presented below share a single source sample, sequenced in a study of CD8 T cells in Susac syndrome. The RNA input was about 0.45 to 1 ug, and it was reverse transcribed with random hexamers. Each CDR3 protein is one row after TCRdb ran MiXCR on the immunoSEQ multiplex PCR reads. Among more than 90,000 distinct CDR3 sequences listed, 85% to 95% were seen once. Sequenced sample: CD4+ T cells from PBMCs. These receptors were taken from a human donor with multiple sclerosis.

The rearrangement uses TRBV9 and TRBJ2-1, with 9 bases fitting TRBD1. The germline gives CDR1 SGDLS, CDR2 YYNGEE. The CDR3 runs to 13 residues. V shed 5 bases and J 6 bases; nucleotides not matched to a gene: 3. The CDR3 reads CASSRQGGNEQFF. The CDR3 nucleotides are TGTGCCAGCAGTCGACAGGGGGGCAATGAGCAGTTCTTC.

The CDR3 region is CASSQERGVYGYTF. CDR3 coding DNA: TGTGCCAGCAGCCAAGAGCGGGGTGTATATGGCTACACCTTC. The chain uses TRBV4-2 and TRBJ1-2; D is undetermined. Trimming removed 0 bases at V and 5 bases at J, with 10 bases between. CDR1 LGHNA and CDR2 YNFKEQ come from the germline V gene. The CDR3 runs 14 residues.

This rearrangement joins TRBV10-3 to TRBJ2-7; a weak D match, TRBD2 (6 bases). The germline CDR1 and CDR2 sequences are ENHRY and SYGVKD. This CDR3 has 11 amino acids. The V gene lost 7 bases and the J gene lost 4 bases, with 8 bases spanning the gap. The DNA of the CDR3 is TGTGCCATCACCGGAGGGTACGAGCAGTACTTC. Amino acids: CAITGGYEQYF.

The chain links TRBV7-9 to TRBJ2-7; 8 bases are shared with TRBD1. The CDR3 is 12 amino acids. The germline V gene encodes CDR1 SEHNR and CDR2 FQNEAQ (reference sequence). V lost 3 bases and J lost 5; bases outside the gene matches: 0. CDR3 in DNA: TGTGCCAGCAGCTTGGACAGGGACGAGCAGTACTTC. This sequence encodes CASSLDRDEQYF.

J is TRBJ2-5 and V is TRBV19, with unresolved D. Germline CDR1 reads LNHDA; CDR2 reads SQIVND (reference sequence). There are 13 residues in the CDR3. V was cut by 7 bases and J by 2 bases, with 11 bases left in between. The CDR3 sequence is CASNPGRQETQYF. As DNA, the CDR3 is TGTGCCAGTAATCCGGGCCGACAAGAGACCCAGTACTTC.

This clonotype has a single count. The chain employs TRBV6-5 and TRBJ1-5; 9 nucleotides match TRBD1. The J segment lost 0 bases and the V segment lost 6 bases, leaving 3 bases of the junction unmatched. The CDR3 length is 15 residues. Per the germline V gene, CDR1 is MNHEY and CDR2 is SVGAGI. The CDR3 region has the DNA TGTGCCAGCAGAAGGACAGGGGATAGCAATCAGCCCCAGCATTTT. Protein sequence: CASRRTGDSNQPQHF.

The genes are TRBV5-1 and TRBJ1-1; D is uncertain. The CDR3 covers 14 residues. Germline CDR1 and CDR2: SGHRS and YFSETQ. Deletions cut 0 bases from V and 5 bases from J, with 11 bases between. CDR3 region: CASSLDYPTTEAFF. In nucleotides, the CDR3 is TGCGCCAGCAGCTTGGACTATCCGACGACTGAAGCTTTCTTT. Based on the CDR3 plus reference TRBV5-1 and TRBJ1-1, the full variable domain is KAGVTQTPRYLIKTRGQQVTLSCSPISGHRSVSWYQQTPGQGLQFLFEYFSETQRNKGNFPGRFSGRQFSNSRSEMNVSTLELGDSALYLCASSLDYPTTEAFFGQGTRLTVV.

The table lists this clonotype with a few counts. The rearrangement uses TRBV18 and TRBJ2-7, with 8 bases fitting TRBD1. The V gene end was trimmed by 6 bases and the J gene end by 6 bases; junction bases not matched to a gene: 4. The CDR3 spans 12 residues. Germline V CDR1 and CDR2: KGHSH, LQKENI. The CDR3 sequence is CASSPDRGEQYF. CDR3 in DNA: TGTGCCAGCTCGCCTGACAGGGGCGAGCAGTACTTC.

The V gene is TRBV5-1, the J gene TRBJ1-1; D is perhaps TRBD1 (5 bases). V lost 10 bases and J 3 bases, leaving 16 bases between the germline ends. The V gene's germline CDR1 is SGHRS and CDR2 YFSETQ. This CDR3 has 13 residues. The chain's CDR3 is CARSWQGDTEAFF. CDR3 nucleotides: TGCGCCCGGTCCTGGCAGGGAGACACTGAAGCTTTCTTT.